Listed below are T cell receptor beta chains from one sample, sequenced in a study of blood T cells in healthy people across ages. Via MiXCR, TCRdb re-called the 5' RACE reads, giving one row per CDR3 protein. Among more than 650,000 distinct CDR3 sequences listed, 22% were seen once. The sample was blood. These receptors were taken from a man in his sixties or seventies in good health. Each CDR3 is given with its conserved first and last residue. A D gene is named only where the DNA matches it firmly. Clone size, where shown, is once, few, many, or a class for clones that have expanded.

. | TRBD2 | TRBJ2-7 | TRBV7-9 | CASSLVLAGAYEQYF | TGTGCCAGCAGCTTAGTGTTAGCGGGCGCCTACGAGCAGTACTTC
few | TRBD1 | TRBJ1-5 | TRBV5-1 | CASSPRGRDQPQHF | TGCGCCAGCAGCCCCAGGGGGCGCGACCAGCCCCAGCATTTT
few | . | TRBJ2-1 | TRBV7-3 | CASSLGDSAYNEQFF | TGTGCCAGCAGCTTAGGGGACTCCGCCTACAATGAGCAGTTCTTC
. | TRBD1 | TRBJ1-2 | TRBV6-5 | CASSLTRGHNYGYTF | TGTGCCAGCAGCCTGACCAGGGGGCACAACTATGGCTACACCTTC
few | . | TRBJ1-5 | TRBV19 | CASSQKGLGVPQHF | TGTGCCAGTAGCCAAAAGGGCCTCGGTGTGCCCCAGCATTTT
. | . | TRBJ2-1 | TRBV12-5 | CASGTIAREARNEQFF | TGTGCTAGTGGTACTATAGCGAGAGAGGCGAGGAATGAGCAGTTCTTC
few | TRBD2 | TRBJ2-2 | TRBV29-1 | CSVDVTSGGAGELFF | TGCAGCGTTGACGTGACTAGCGGGGGGGCCGGGGAGCTGTTTTTT
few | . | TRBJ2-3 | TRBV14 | CASSPTRVHTQYF | TGTGCCAGCAGCCCGACTAGGGTACATACGCAGTATTTT
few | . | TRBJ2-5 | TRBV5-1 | CASSSTETQYF | TGCGCCAGCAGCTCTACAGAGACCCAGTACTTC
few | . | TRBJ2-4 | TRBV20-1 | CSARRLPGMGKNIQYF | TGCAGTGCCCGGAGGCTTCCAGGGATGGGCAAAAACATTCAGTACTTC
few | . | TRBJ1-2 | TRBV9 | CASSVRPTGNDYGYTF | TGTGCCAGCAGCGTACGCCCCACAGGGAACGACTATGGCTACACCTTC
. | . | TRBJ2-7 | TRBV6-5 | CASSEYRAYEQYF | TGTGCCAGCAGTGAATACAGGGCGTACGAGCAGTACTTC
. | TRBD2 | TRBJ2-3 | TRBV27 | CATTKRGTDTQYF | TGTGCCACCACCAAGCGGGGGACAGATACGCAGTATTTT
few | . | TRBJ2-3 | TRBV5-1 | CASSSRAPGDTDTQYF | TGCGCCAGCAGCTCCCGTGCTCCCGGGGATACAGATACGCAGTATTTT
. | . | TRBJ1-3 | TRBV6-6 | CASTSTETGNTIYF | TGTGCCAGCACTTCTACAGAGACTGGAAACACCATATATTTT
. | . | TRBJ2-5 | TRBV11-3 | CASRQRLPQETQHF | TGTGCCAGCCGACAGAGGCTTCCCCAAGAGACCCAGCACTTC
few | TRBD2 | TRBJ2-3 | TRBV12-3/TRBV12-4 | CASRLAGADTQYF | TGTGCCAGCAGGTTAGCGGGAGCAGATACGCAGTATTTT
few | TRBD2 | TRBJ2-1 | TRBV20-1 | CSTRKGLAGSYNEQFF | TGCAGTACTAGAAAGGGACTAGCGGGTTCCTACAATGAGCAGTTCTTC
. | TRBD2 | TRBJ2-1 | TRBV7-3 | CASSLRREANEQFF | TGTGCCAGCAGCTTAAGGCGGGAGGCTAATGAGCAGTTCTTC
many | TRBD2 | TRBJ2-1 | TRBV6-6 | CASSYSSGGPYEQFF | TGTGCCAGCAGTTACTCGAGCGGGGGCCCCTATGAGCAGTTCTTC
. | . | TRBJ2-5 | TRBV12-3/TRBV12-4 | CASSPTPYQETQYF | TGTGCCAGCAGTCCCACACCGTACCAAGAGACCCAGTACTTC
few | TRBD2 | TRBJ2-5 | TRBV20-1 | CSAVGLAGQETQYF | TGCAGTGCTGTAGGACTAGCGGGACAAGAGACCCAGTACTTC
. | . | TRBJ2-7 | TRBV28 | CASRGGPTYEQYF | TGTGCCAGCAGGGGGGGTCCAACCTACGAGCAGTACTTC
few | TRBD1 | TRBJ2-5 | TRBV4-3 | CASSQDWRTGTLFF | TGCGCCAGCAGCCAAGATTGGAGGACAGGGACTTTATTCTTC
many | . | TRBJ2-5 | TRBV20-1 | CSARLQETQYF | TGCAGTGCTAGACTACAAGAGACCCAGTACTTC
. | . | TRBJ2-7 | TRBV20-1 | CSARWQGDYEQYF | TGCAGTGCTAGATGGCAGGGAGACTACGAGCAGTACTTC
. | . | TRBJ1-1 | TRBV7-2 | CASTSQGQGNTEAFF | TGTGCCAGTACTTCACAGGGCCAGGGGAACACTGAAGCTTTCTTT
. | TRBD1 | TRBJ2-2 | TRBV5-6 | CTSSLLGQGNTGELFF | TGTACCAGCAGCTTGCTTGGACAGGGGAACACCGGGGAGCTGTTTTTT
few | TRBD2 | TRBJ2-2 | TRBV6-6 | CASSYSTSGGTGELFF | TGTGCCAGCAGTTACTCGACTAGCGGGGGTACCGGGGAGCTGTTTTTT
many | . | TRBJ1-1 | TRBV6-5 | CASSSAHLGVTEAFF | TGTGCCAGCAGTTCTGCCCATCTCGGAGTAACTGAAGCTTTCTTT
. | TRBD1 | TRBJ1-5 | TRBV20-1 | CSARAGRGSQPQHF | TGCAGTGCTAGAGCGGGCAGGGGGTCCCAGCCCCAGCATTTT